The rows below give T cell receptor beta chains drawn from one sample of a study of blood T cell repertoires in COVID-19. TCRdb keeps only in-frame clones here, not all; method: immunoSEQ multiplex PCR. Of 15,000 to 20,000 clones in the sample, about 88% are singletons; the top ten hold 11%. Specimen: peripheral blood. These receptors were taken from a human donor in a cohort sampled during active COVID-19. Each CDR3 is given with its conserved first and last residue. The order of the fields is clone size, V gene, D gene, J gene, CDR3 DNA, CDR3 protein. The D gene is left open where the match is weak. Clone sizes are given selectively: once, few, many, or a class where the clone is expanded.

few	TRBV11-2	.	TRBJ2-5	TGTGCCAGCAGCTTAGGCGGCAGCCAAGAGACCCAGTACTTC	CASSLGGSQETQYF
.	TRBV29-1	TRBD1	TRBJ1-2	TGCAGCGTGGGGGGTTCAGGGACAGGTTATGGCTACACCTTC	CSVGGSGTGYGYTF
.	TRBV9	TRBD1	TRBJ1-2	TGTGCCAGCAACTTGGACAGGGCGCGGGATGGCTACACCTTC	CASNLDRARDGYTF
.	TRBV5-1	.	TRBJ1-2	TGCGCCAGCAGCTACGACGGGGACTATGGCTACACCTTC	CASSYDGDYGYTF
.	TRBV2	.	TRBJ1-2	TGTGCCAGCAGTGGCCCGGGGACAAGCTACTGGGGCTACACCTTC	CASSGPGTSYWGYTF
.	TRBV2	TRBD1	TRBJ2-3	TGTGCCAGCAGCACCCGGGACAGCACAACAGATACGCAGTATTTT	CASSTRDSTTDTQYF
.	TRBV5-1	TRBD1	TRBJ2-3	TGCGCCAGCAGCTTGGGACAGGGAGGCACAGATACGCAGTATTTT	CASSLGQGGTDTQYF
.	TRBV15	.	TRBJ1-5	TGTGCCACCAGCAGCGACAGGTCTGTGTTTCAGCCCCAGCATTTT	CATSSDRSVFQPQHF
.	TRBV2	.	TRBJ2-3	TGTGCCAGCAGTGGAAGGGGCGGGGTAGCAGATACGCAGTATTTT	CASSGRGGVADTQYF
.	TRBV2	TRBD1	TRBJ2-3	TGTGCCAGCAGGGCCGGGACAGCTAGCACAGATACGCAGTATTTT	CASRAGTASTDTQYF
.	TRBV19	.	TRBJ1-2	TGTGCCAGTAGTATTAAGGGGCACTATGGCTACACCTTC	CASSIKGHYGYTF
.	TRBV10-3	TRBD2	TRBJ2-5	TGTGCCATCAGTGAGGGTGGGACTAGCCGGGAGACCCAGTACTTC	CAISEGGTSRETQYF
.	TRBV4-1	.	TRBJ2-4	TGCGCCAGCAGCCAAGTGGAGCTAGCCAAAAACATTCAGTACTTC	CASSQVELAKNIQYF
.	TRBV4-1	TRBD2	TRBJ2-7	TGCGCCAGCAGCTCCCACTTAGCGGGGGACTCCTACGAGCAGTACTTC	CASSSHLAGDSYEQYF
.	TRBV11-2	.	TRBJ1-1	TGTGCCAGCAGCTTTCCCCACAGCACTGAAGCTTTCTTT	CASSFPHSTEAFF
.	TRBV27	TRBD1	TRBJ1-4	TGTGCCAGCAAGTTATACTCGGACAGGGGGTACGAAAAACTGTTTTTT	CASKLYSDRGYEKLFF
.	TRBV19	.	TRBJ2-1	TGTGCCAGTAGTATGGGTCTTCGACAAGGCAATGAGCAGTTCTTC	CASSMGLRQGNEQFF
.	TRBV27	TRBD1	TRBJ1-1	TGTGCCAGCAGTTCCTCACCTACAGGGGGCGGCACTGAAGCTTTCTTT	CASSSSPTGGGTEAFF
.	TRBV7-3	.	TRBJ2-1	TGTGCCAGCAGCTTAAATCCAACGACTAGCTCCTACAATGAGCAGTTCTTC	CASSLNPTTSSYNEQFF
.	TRBV6-2/TRBV6-3	.	TRBJ2-7	TGTGCCAGCAGCAAGACTAGTCGTGAGCAGTACTTC	CASSKTSREQYF
.	TRBV19	TRBD1	TRBJ2-5	TGTGCCAGTAAAACCCACACAGGGGGCGGGACCCAGTACTTC	CASKTHTGGGTQYF
.	TRBV5-1	TRBD1	TRBJ1-2	TGCGCCAGCAGCCAGGGACAGCCTCAGACCTATGGCTACACCTTC	CASSQGQPQTYGYTF
once	TRBV29-1	.	TRBJ1-4	TGCAGCGTGACACAGGGTACAACTAATGAAAAACTGTTTTTT	CSVTQGTTNEKLFF
.	TRBV2	TRBD1	TRBJ1-1	TGTGCCAGCAGTGTCGACAGGGGGAACACTGAAGCTTTCTTT	CASSVDRGNTEAFF
.	TRBV4-1	.	TRBJ2-6	TGCGCCAGCAGCCTGACATCTGGGGCCAACGTCCTGACTTTC	CASSLTSGANVLTF
.	TRBV16	.	TRBJ2-2	TGTGCCAGCAGCCAATCGGGGCCGAACACCGGGGAGCTGTTTTTT	CASSQSGPNTGELFF
few	TRBV6-1	.	TRBJ2-5	TGTGCCAGCAGTGAAGTGAACAGTTTCCCACCTCTCGGAGAGACCCAGTACTTC	CASSEVNSFPPLGETQYF
once	TRBV2	.	TRBJ2-7	TGTGCCAGCAGTGAGAGCATGTCTTCGACCTACGAGCAGTACTTC	CASSESMSSTYEQYF
.	TRBV9	TRBD1	TRBJ1-2	TGTGCCAGCAGCCCGCGGGACAGGGGTGGCATGGGCTACACCTTC	CASSPRDRGGMGYTF
once	TRBV6-1	.	TRBJ1-2	TGTGCCAGCAGTGAAGCACAGGATCTCTATGGCTACACCTTC	CASSEAQDLYGYTF
.	TRBV7-2	.	TRBJ1-2	TGTGCCAGCAGCTTAGCTGACGGAGTCTATGGCTACACCTTC	CASSLADGVYGYTF
.	TRBV5-1	.	TRBJ1-1	TGCGCCAGCAGCTCGCTCGCGAGCACTGAAGCTTTCTTT	CASSSLASTEAFF
.	TRBV6-5	.	TRBJ1-1	TGTGCCAGCAGTTACTCTATCGGGGGGGATACTGAAGCTTTCTTT	CASSYSIGGDTEAFF
once	TRBV27	.	TRBJ1-1	TGTGCCAGCAGTTTCAGCGCAGGGGAATTGAACACTGAAGCTTTCTTT	CASSFSAGELNTEAFF
.	TRBV3-1/TRBV3-2	.	TRBJ1-1	TGTGCCAGCAGCCTAAACAGGGACACTGAAGCTTTCTTT	CASSLNRDTEAFF
.	TRBV5-1	.	TRBJ2-5	TGCGCCAGCAGCTTGGGGAGGACTCGAACGGGGGAGACCCAGTACTTC	CASSLGRTRTGETQYF
.	TRBV5-1	.	TRBJ2-5	TGCGCCAGCAGCTCGCGTCCCCAAGAGACCCAGTACTTC	CASSSRPQETQYF
.	TRBV18	TRBD2	TRBJ2-7	TGTGCCAGCTCACCACCGGGGGGGTACGAGCAGTACTTC	CASSPPGGYEQYF
.	TRBV7-2	TRBD1	TRBJ2-1	TGTGCCAGCAGCTCGTCCGGGACAGGGTACAATGAGCAGTTCTTC	CASSSSGTGYNEQFF
once	TRBV7-2	.	TRBJ1-6	TGTGCCAGCAGCTTAGCGACCGGGACTGCAAATAATTCACCCCTCCACTTT	CASSLATGTANNSPLHF
.	TRBV19	.	TRBJ1-2	TGTGCCAGTAGGAGGGACTATGGCTACACCTTC	CASRRDYGYTF
.	TRBV6-5	TRBD2	TRBJ2-7	TGTGCCAGCAGTTATATGGCTAGCGGGGATCTCTACGAGCAGTACTTC	CASSYMASGDLYEQYF
.	TRBV9	TRBD2	TRBJ2-5	TGTGCCAGCAGCGTCAGCGGGGGGAACCAAGAGACCCAGTACTTC	CASSVSGGNQETQYF
.	TRBV5-1	TRBD2	TRBJ2-3	TGCGCCAGCAGCTTGGGGGGTCTAGCGGGGACCAGCACAGATACGCAGTATTTT	CASSLGGLAGTSTDTQYF
.	TRBV6-4	.	TRBJ1-1	TGTGCCAGCAGTGAGCTTCCGCAGACAGCGAACACTGAAGCTTTCTTT	CASSELPQTANTEAFF
.	TRBV6-2/TRBV6-3	TRBD2	TRBJ2-1	TGTGCCAGCAGTCAGACTAGCGGGGCCTACAATGAGCAGTTCTTC	CASSQTSGAYNEQFF
.	TRBV12-5	.	TRBJ2-7	TGTGCTAGTGGTTTGGACCTGACAGGTCGGGGAGAGCAGTACTTC	CASGLDLTGRGEQYF
.	TRBV4-2	TRBD2	TRBJ2-2	TGTGCCAGCAGCCAAGATCCGGGGGGACCGTCGCCCACCGGGGAGCTGTTTTTT	CASSQDPGGPSPTGELFF
once	TRBV5-6	.	TRBJ2-3	TGTGCCAGCAGCTTGGTTTCCAGTACCGACACAGATACGCAGTATTTT	CASSLVSSTDTDTQYF
.	TRBV10-3	.	TRBJ1-1	TGTGCCATCAGTGAGGGTAGTTTCGCTGAAGCTTTCTTT	CAISEGSFAEAFF
.	TRBV19	TRBD1	TRBJ2-3	TGTGCCAGTAGTCGGACAGGGGGCACAGATACGCAGTATTTT	CASSRTGGTDTQYF
.	TRBV11-2	TRBD1	TRBJ2-7	TGTGCCAGCAGCTCCGCCGGGGACAGGGGCCACGAGCAGTACTTC	CASSSAGDRGHEQYF
.	TRBV4-1	.	TRBJ1-1	TGCGCCAGCAGCCAAGTTGGCGCAGGGCGACAGAGTAAAGCTTTCTTT	CASSQVGAGRQSKAFF
once	TRBV11-2	.	TRBJ2-1	TGTGCCAGCAGCTTAGGGAGTCAGGGAGGACGCTATGAGCAGTTCTTC	CASSLGSQGGRYEQFF
.	TRBV4-1	.	TRBJ2-3	TGCGCCAGCAGCCAACCGGGGCAGGGGATTTACGCGCAGTATTTT	CASSQPGQGIYAQYF